This paragraph reports one T cell receptor beta chain. There is no known antigen for this receptor. It has no much larger one-base neighbor in the sample; base qualities were not kept. The trial excluded patients who had a history of autoimmune disease or were on systemic immunosuppression. Peripheral blood for TCR sequencing was collected from all dose cohorts at baseline, on cycle 4 day 1, and on cycle 7 day 1. Samples came from an open-label, multicenter, first-in-human phase I dose-escalation trial of ivuxolimab. Adults with locally advanced or metastatic melanoma, renal cell, hepatocellular, or head and neck squamous cell carcinoma were enrolled in the trial. Before TCR sequencing, CD4+ and CD8+ T cells were separately sorted from peripheral blood. The record originates from a study of OX40 agonist ivuxolimab in advanced cancers. With respect to the entire study: Ivuxolimab was an agonistic, fully human IgG2 monoclonal antibody directed against OX40 (CD134), a costimulatory receptor. In the dose-escalation cohort, 75% to 90% of patients were male, and the mean age was 60 years with a range of roughly 20 to 79. Of the 52 patients in dose escalation, about 20 had hepatocellular carcinoma, some 15 had melanoma, 9 had renal cell carcinoma and 9 had head and neck cancer. Intravenous ivuxolimab was administered to patients every 2 weeks at six dose levels: 0.01, 0.1, 0.3, 1.5, 3 and 10 mg/kg. The monotherapy dose-escalation portion (N ≈ 57 patients) of the phase I ivuxolimab trial is reported in the paper. Three dose-escalation patients achieved partial responses, one with hepatocellular carcinoma and two with cutaneous melanoma. Prior anti-PD-1, anti-PD-L1 or anti-CTLA-4 therapy was permitted, and approximately 42% of dose-escalation patients had received checkpoint inhibitors. The point of sequencing TCRbeta in the periphery was to test whether ivuxolimab changed TCR sequence diversity and drove clonal T-cell expansion. Overall study results and their limits: In the 0.1-3.0 mg/kg groups, partial responders had among the lowest normalized peripheral clonal expansion, particularly in CD8+ T cells. Low levels of normalized T-cell clonal expansion were also shown by some nonresponding patients. After ivuxolimab, CD8+ T cells had more expanded clones than CD4+ T cells on average. Which antigens the clonally expanded peripheral T cells were specific for was not determined. At doses of 0.1 to 3.0 mg/kg, clonal expansion of both CD4+ and CD8+ blood T cells was observed from baseline to week 6.

Genomic DNA was isolated from the sorted cells so that the TCRbeta CDR3 region could be sequenced. The immunoSEQ Assay was used for sequencing of TCRbeta CDR3 regions. In TCRdb, the immuneACCESS table is reduced to in-frame sequences with V and J assigned. These tables do not hold every clone; where another copy was compared, an unresolved V gene accounts for under half, and the others remain unexplained. For this sample the table gives approximately 47,000 clones, of which roughly 90% were detected only once. Roughly 48% of the sample goes to the ten largest clones. Trimming takes 1 base from V and 8 bases from J, and the germline ends sit 12 bases apart. According to the germline V gene, CDR1 reads MDHEN and CDR2 reads SYDVKM. The CDR3 covers 14 residues, taking in both the cysteine and the phenylalanine. Left in the record is the CDR3 DNA by itself, 42 bases read in frame from the first base.

The receptor was derived from an adult with an advanced solid tumor such as melanoma, head and neck, liver or kidney cancer. The receptor chain draws on TRBV28 and TRBJ1-5, with no confidently assigned D gene. This specimen consisted of CD4+ or CD8+ T cells sorted from blood, obtained in a trial of the OX40 agonist ivuxolimab. The DNA sequence is as follows: TGTGCCAGCAGTTTATTTTCAGGAACAGAGCCCCAGCATTTT. Its coded protein is CASSLFSGTEPQHF.